One and the same sample provided the 8 T cell receptor beta chains below, sequenced in a study of shared clonotypes between healthy human individuals. This table comes from immunoSEQ multiplex PCR, and its TCRdb copy is limited to in-frame clones, with some not included. The sample shows nearly 1 million clones, about three quarters of them seen only once. Source material: memory CD4+ T cells sorted from blood. Subset: CD45RA-negative fraction. The receptors were gathered from a man younger than 30 in good health.

This chain joins TRBV2 and TRBJ2-7; D ambiguous. Trimming took off 6 bases at V and 2 bases at J, with 11 bases between the two ends. CDR1 SNHLY and CDR2 FYNNEI come from the germline V gene. This CDR3 is built from 13 residues. The CDR3 DNA reads as TGTGCCAGCAGCCTCCTACGGACCTACGAGCAGTACTTC. It translates to CASSLLRTYEQYF.

The V gene is TRBV7-6, the J gene TRBJ1-2; D ambiguous. The CDR3 runs to 13 residues. The germline V gene encodes CDR1 SGHVS and CDR2 FNYEAQ. V was trimmed by 5 bases and J by 8 bases, leaving 15 bases between them. The CDR3 sequence is CASSRITTVGYTF. CDR3 bases: TGTGCCAGCAGCCGTATCACGACGGTGGGCTACACCTTC.

V usage is TRBV5-1 and J usage is TRBJ1-1, with 7 bases that match TRBD1. Losses at the gene ends were 7 bases for V and 2 bases for J; bases not matched to a gene: 14. This CDR3 is 16 amino acids long. CDR1 SGHRS and CDR2 YFSETQ come from the germline V gene. The CDR3 is CASGTQGNGDNTEAFF. The CDR3 nucleotides are TGCGCCAGCGGAACACAGGGGAATGGGGATAACACTGAAGCTTTCTTT.

This clone was picked up a small number of times. The chain recombines TRBV7-9 with TRBJ1-4, with a weak D call TRBD1 (5 bases). V lost 4 bases and J lost 10, with 16 bases in between. CDR3 size: 14 residues. The V gene's germline CDR1 is SEHNR and CDR2 FQNEAQ (reference sequence). CDR3 DNA: TGTGCCAGCAGCTCCCGGGGCCCGAGGGGAAAACTGTTTTTT. Protein: CASSSRGPRGKLFF.

V is TRBV6-5 and J is TRBJ2-3; 8 positions match TRBD1. Per the germline V gene, CDR1 is MNHEY and CDR2 is SVGAGI. The CDR3 covers 15 residues. The J segment lost 2 bases and the V segment lost 5 bases, leaving 6 bases of the junction unmatched. The CDR3 reads CASSHRDRNTDTQYF. The CDR3 nucleotides read TGTGCCAGCAGTCACCGGGACAGGAACACAGATACGCAGTATTTT.

This chain connects TRBV7-9 to TRBJ1-1, with 7 bases lining up with TRBD1. V shed 2 bases, J shed 6 bases, and the junction held 9 bases outside the gene matches. This CDR3 has 15 amino acids. CDR1 is SEHNR, CDR2 FQNEAQ, per germline (reference sequence). This CDR3 reads CASSLRQGDVAEAFF. CDR3 coding DNA: TGTGCCAGCAGCTTACGACAGGGTGATGTGGCTGAAGCTTTCTTT.

This clone was counted a few times. The chain combines TRBV7-2 with TRBJ2-4; TRBD2 is a possible D gene (5 bases). V gave up 6 bases and J gave up 9 bases, with 12 bases separating them. CDR1 and CDR2 from the germline V gene are SGHTA and FQGNSA. CDR3 length equals 12 residues. In DNA form, the CDR3 reads TGTGCCAGCAGACAAGGAGGTAGCATTCAGTACTTC. This sequence encodes CASRQGGSIQYF.

This clone has just one count. J is TRBJ2-2 and V is TRBV28, with D possibly matching TRBD1 (6 bases). Per the germline V gene, CDR1 is MDHEN and CDR2 is SYDVKM. V lost 4 bases to trimming and J lost 6 bases, with 12 bases between them. The length of the CDR3 is 14 residues. Here the CDR3 reads CASSSSTGSGELFF. The CDR3 coding sequence is TGTGCCAGCAGTTCGAGCACAGGGTCCGGGGAGCTGTTTTTT. Full variable domain (rest looked up from reference TRBV28 and TRBJ2-2): DVKVTQSSRYLVKRTGEKVFLECVQDMDHENMFWYRQDPGLGLRLIYFSYDVKMKEKGDIPEGYSVSREKKERFSLILESASTNQTSMYLCASSSSTGSGELFFGEGSRLTVL.